This paragraph reports one TCR beta chain. Which antigen it targets is not known. No base-level quality is on record; no much larger clone is a single base apart. These data are taken from a study of cytomegalovirus exposure and HLA in healthy donors (dated by TCRdb to the late 2010s). Study-wide context: In an earlier analysis of some 550 of the donors, 276 Gb of sequence data and roughly 100 million unique TCR beta sequences from 150 million to 200 million T cells were reported. The later analysis used no new phenotypic data to find candidate immune exposures, relying instead on TCR beta sequences and their occurrence across donors. The study was designed to test whether signatures of past pathogen exposure could be identified by cataloging public T cell receptors. Using immunosequencing, the study profiled T cell repertoires from about 610 subjects and related those repertoires to cytomegalovirus serostatus. Four or five DR-DQ haplotypes were handled as single units for association and clustering because linkage in the cohort was strong. The number of typed donors differed by locus: about 620-640 for A, B, C, DRB1 and DQB1; some 500 for DQA1; about 600 for DPA1; and roughly 490 for DPB1. An earlier analysis of fewer than 700 of the donors applied high-throughput TCR beta sequencing to assess whether each TCR beta V gene segment acted as functional or pseudogenic. HLA typing included class I and class II loci at four-digit resolution. Of the roughly 400 genotyped donors, roughly 80% fell in the genetic ancestry cluster associated with self-reported Caucasian donors. The study combined high-throughput TCR immunosequencing, statistical association of individual TCRs with disease status, and machine learning to predict cytomegalovirus infection status. Alongside the repertoire data, information on donor age, sex, ethnicity and CMV serostatus was compiled. A separate validation cohort of roughly 130 different subjects was used in addition to the roughly 640-subject first cohort. An early release that covered around 590 HLA-typed donors contained approximately 300 gigabases of sequencing data and around 85 million unique TCR sequences. On average, roughly 250,000 unique TCR beta nucleotide sequences were sequenced per donor among fewer than 500 genotyped donors of the cohort, with around 19% of those sequences being non-productive. To study patterns of TCR occurrence, a later analysis re-analyzed previously published TCR beta repertoires from more than 550 donors and added high-resolution HLA genotyping. In a later genetic analysis, genome-wide SNP genotypes for about three fifths of the 666 donors were used, and that subset was treated as a discovery cohort. Every repertoire in the discovery cohort had been generated on one and the same sequencing platform. The paper's findings and limits, for the study overall: Some 16 rarely observed V segments, including chromosome 9 orphons, were excluded from the earlier analysis of approximately 500 of the donors because counts were too low. When HLA alleles, especially DR and DQ, strongly co-occurred, TCR associations were difficult to assign to individual alleles. A total of 164 TCR beta chains were listed by the study as associated with cytomegalovirus. In a later analysis, HLA-associated TCR beta chains showed more clonal expansion and lower generation probabilities than non-associated chains that were equally common. Roughly uniform sequencing depth across donors was assumed in presence/absence analyses, although this assumption may not hold. It was suggested by the authors that the approach could potentially be generalized to other disease states and immunological phenotypes. Some IMGT-functional V segments, including TRBV6-2 and TRBV6-3, could not be distinguished by the 87-base-pair reads and were therefore excluded. In a later analysis, most CMV-associated TCR beta chains were found to appear HLA-restricted, with HLA associations seemingly driven largely by CMV exposure. A cluster of highly shared sequence variants was judged likely to represent a technical artifact of the sequencing pipeline. V-gene and J-gene trimming of TCR beta chains was associated with a missense DCLRE1C variant in a later genetic analysis, and the association was replicated in an independent cohort. In both the original and validation cohorts, the classifier was reported to diagnose cytomegalovirus status with high specificity and sensitivity. Immune exposure information for the cohort was limited to CMV serostatus. In vitro tests confirmed that a few of the cytomegalovirus-associated TCR beta chains recognize cytomegalovirus antigens. According to a later genetic analysis, donors in an Asian-associated ancestry cluster had fewer N-insertions in productive TCRs than the roughly 700-donor mean. In a later analysis, several top co-occurrence clusters were reported to appear linked to parvovirus B19, influenza, CMV and Epstein-Barr virus. In a later analysis, the rate of TCR association differed among HLA loci, with DRB1 alleles having the most associated TCRs and HLA-C alleles having the fewest. Most TCR sequences were seen in very few donors, while some public TCRs were found in many individuals. Linkage disequilibrium might explain the correlated functional status among segregating V segments, but an unknown experimental factor could not be excluded. In an earlier analysis of approximately 600 of the donors, most TCR beta V segments were observed in productive rearrangements about 87% or about 30% of the time, broadly matching IMGT annotations. At a false discovery rate of 0.05, a later analysis linked 16,951 TCR beta sequences to specific HLA alleles. Because HLA typing was unavailable for some donors at each locus, only the typed subset was used in association tests. This cohort had only TCR beta chains sequenced, and the lack of alpha or paired-chain data limited which features could be detected. A further reported finding was that TCR beta sequences accurately predicted the HLA-A and HLA-B alleles for most subjects in the first cohort.

The protocol used for the library was the immunoSEQ multiplex PCR assay. For the multiplex PCR, a mixture combining 60 forward primers for TCR Vbeta segments and 13 reverse primers for TCR Jbeta segments was used. The CDR3 region of rearranged TCR beta genes was amplified from genomic DNA by a multiplex PCR assay. Amplified TCR beta libraries were sequenced as 87-base-pair reads on the Illumina HiSeq System. The source study handled its data this way. A later analysis counted approximately 74 million unique TCR beta chains across the 690 or so repertoires, and 10 million to 11 million of these chains were shared by at least two donors. Raw reads were error-corrected and collapsed into unique sequences by a nearest-neighbor algorithm in which closely related sequences were merged to remove PCR and sequencing errors. To assign V, D and J gene segments, CDR3 sequences were aligned to IMGT reference sequences. For a sequence to be retained, at least a six-nucleotide match to both a V gene segment and a J gene segment was required. A rearrangement was called productive if the CDR3 had no stop codons and remained in frame with V and J, and every other rearrangement was called non-productive. CDR3 was defined by IMGT convention, running from the second conserved V-encoded cysteine to the conserved J-encoded phenylalanine. Sequences without an unambiguous match to a single V gene segment were excluded from the earlier analysis of about 630 of the donors. An earlier analysis of around 600 of the donors classified V segments as functional when productive rearrangements were above 56.7% and as segregating when the standard deviation between donors was above 5%. A statistical classification framework was developed to diagnose cytomegalovirus status using the catalog of TCR beta chain sequences. In a later analysis, V and J genes were assigned by comparing TCR nucleotide sequences against IMGT/GENE-DB human TR gene sequences. Using the TCRdist pipeline, a later analysis assigned CDR3 sequences along with most-parsimonious VDJ recombination scenarios. In a later analysis, every TCR beta chain was defined by the combination of its CDR3 amino acid sequence and its V-gene family, and reads without a unique V-gene family were dropped. A later analysis removed several hundred highly shared, low-generation-probability nucleotide sequences to deal with suspected cross-contamination and a sequencing artifact. A later analysis calculated a clonal expansion index for each public chain from normalized within-repertoire ranks of inferred template counts. In a later analysis, generation probabilities were computed using a VDJ recombination model fitted to out-of-frame rearrangements, and the results were checked against IGoR. In a later analysis, hypergeometric tests were used to score TCR-TCR, TCR-HLA and TCR-CMV co-occurrence, with a repertoire-size bias correction applied to TCR pairs. A later analysis estimated false discovery rates by permuting HLA or CMV assignments 20 times. In a later analysis, co-occurring TCRs were grouped using DBSCAN, with TCRdist sequence similarity added in when clustering inside HLA-allele-positive subsets. Repertoires with fewer than 30,000 or more than 120,000 public chains were left out of co-occurrence clustering, as were a few repertoires with anomalous nucleotide sharing. Drawn from immuneACCESS, this table holds only the in-frame rearrangements with V and J called that TCRdb kept. Clones are partly lost; checked studies trace under half to an unresolved V gene and leave the rest unexplained. V and J calls plus clone size are reproduced from that table; the DNA served to infer D and trimming. Counted in this sample were 150,000 to 200,000 clones; over 75% of them appeared once. The ten largest clonotypes hold 4.3% of the sample.

V trim: 5 bases; J trim: 3 bases; unmatched bases: 9. The germline V gene supplies CDR1 SGHAT and CDR2 FQNNGV. Spanning cysteine to phenylalanine, the CDR3 consists of 16 amino acids. Only the CDR3 DNA stays, 48 bases, in frame from base 1. The cohort comprised 670 or so healthy bone marrow donors. Cohort members were all nominally healthy when sampled, although unrecorded immune exposures were likely present. The donor was CMV seronegative and was included in the group of approximately 350 seronegative cohort members. Every donor gave a peripheral blood sample, and the peripheral blood mononuclear cells from that sample were used for TCR beta sequencing. Genomic DNA was extracted from the blood cell samples with the Qiagen DNeasy Blood Extraction Kit.

This receptor was identified in a man aged 35 to 55 in good health and CMV-seronegative. Sequencing was carried out using PBMCs. The chain uses TRBV11-2 and TRBJ2-1; the junction holds 8 bases that match TRBD2. The CDR3 protein sequence reads: CASSPPWLAGYNEQFF. The nucleotide sequence is given as TGTGCCAGCAGCCCTCCATGGCTAGCGGGCTACAATGAGCAGTTCTTC.